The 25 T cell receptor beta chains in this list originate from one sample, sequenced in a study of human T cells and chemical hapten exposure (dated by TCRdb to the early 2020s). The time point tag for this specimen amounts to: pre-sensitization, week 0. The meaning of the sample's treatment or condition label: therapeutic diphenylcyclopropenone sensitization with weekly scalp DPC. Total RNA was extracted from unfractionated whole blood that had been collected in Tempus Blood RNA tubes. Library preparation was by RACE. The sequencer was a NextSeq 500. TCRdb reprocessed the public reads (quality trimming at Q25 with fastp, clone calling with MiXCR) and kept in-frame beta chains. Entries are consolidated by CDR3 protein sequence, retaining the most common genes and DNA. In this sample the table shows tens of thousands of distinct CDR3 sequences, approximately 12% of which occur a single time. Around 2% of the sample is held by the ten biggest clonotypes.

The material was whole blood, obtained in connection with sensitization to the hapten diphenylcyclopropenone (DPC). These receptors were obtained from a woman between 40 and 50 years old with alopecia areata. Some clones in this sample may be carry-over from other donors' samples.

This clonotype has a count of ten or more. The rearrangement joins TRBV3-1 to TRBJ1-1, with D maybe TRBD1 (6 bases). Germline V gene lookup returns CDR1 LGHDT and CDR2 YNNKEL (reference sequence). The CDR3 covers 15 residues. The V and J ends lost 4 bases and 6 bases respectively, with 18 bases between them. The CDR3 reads CASSPHRVSKAEAFF. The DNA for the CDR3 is TGTGCCAGCAGCCCCCACAGGGTGTCCAAGGCTGAAGCTTTCTTT.

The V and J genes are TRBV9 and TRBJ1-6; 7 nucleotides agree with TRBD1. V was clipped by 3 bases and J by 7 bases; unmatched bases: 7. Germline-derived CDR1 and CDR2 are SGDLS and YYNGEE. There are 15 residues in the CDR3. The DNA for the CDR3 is TGTGCCAGCAGCGCAGCCGGGACAGCCAATTCACCCCTCCACTTT. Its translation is CASSAAGTANSPLHF.

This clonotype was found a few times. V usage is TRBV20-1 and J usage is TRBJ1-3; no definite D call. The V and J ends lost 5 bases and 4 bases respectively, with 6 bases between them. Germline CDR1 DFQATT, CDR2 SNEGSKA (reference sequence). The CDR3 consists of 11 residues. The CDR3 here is CSAPDGNTIYF. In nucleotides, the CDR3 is TGCAGTGCTCCGGACGGAAACACCATATATTTT.

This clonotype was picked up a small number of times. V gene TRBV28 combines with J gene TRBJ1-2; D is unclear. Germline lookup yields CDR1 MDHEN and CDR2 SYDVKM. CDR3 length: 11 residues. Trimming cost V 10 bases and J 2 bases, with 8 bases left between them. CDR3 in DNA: TGTGCCACTACATCCAACTATGGCTACACCTTC. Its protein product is CATTSNYGYTF.

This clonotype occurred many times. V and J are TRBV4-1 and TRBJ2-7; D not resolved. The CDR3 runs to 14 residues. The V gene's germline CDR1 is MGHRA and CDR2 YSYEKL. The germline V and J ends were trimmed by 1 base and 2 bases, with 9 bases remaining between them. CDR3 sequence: CASSQVVEAYEQYF. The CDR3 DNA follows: TGCGCCAGCAGCCAAGTAGTCGAAGCCTACGAGCAGTACTTC.

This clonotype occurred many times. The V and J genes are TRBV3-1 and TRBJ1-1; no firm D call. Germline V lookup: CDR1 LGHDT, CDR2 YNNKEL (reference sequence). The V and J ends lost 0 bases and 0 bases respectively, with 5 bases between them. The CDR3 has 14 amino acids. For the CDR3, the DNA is TGTGCCAGCAGCCAAGAGGGGATGAACACTGAAGCTTTCTTT. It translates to CASSQEGMNTEAFF.

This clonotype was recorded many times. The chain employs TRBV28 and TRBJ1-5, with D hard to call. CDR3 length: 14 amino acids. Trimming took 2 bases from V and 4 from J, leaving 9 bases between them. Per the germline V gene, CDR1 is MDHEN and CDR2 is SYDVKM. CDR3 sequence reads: CASSLTQDNQPQHF. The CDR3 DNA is TGTGCCAGCAGTTTAACCCAGGATAATCAGCCCCAGCATTTT.

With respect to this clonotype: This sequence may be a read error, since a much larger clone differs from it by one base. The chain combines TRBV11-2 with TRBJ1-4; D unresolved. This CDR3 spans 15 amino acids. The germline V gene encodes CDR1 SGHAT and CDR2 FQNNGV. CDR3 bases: TGTGCCAGCAGCGCCGGCAGTCGGCGTAATGAAAAACCGTTTTTT. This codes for CASSAGSRRNEKPFF.

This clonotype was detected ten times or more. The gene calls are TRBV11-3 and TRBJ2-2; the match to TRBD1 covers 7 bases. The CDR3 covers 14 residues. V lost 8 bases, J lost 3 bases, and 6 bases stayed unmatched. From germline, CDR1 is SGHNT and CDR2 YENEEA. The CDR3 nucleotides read TGTGCCAGCGGTCGGGACAGACACACCGGGGAGCTGTTTTTT. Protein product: CASGRDRHTGELFF.

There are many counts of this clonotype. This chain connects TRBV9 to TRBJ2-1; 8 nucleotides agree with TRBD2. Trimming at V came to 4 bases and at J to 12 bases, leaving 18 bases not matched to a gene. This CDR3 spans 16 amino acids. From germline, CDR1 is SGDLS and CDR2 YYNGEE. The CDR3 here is CASSPNRGLVPFLQFF. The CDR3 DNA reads TGTGCCAGCAGCCCCAATAGGGGACTAGTGCCTTTTTTGCAGTTCTTC.

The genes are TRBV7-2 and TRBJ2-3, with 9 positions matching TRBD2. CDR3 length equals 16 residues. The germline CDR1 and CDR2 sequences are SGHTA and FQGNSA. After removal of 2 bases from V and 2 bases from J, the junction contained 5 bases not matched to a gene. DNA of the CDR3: TGTGCCAGCAGCTTACATCCTAGCGGGAACACAGATACGCAGTATTTT. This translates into CASSLHPSGNTDTQYF.

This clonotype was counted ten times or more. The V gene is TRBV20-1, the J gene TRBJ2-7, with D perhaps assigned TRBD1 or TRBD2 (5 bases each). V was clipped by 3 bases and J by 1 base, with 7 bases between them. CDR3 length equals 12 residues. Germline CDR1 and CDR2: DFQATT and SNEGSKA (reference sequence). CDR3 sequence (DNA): TGCAGTGCTAGGGGACGGTCCTACGAGCAGTACTTC. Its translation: CSARGRSYEQYF.

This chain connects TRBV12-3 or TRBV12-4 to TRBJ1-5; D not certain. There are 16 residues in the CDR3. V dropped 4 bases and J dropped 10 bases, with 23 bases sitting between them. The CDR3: CASSSYDLKSGSPQHF. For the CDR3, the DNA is TGTGCCAGCAGTTCCTACGACCTGAAGTCGGGGTCACCCCAGCATTTT.

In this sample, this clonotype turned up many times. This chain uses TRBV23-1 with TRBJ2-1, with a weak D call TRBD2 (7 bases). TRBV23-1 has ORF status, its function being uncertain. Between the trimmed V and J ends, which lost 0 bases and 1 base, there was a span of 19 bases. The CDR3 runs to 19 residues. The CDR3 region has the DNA TGCGCCAGCAGTCAATCGGAGGGGGGGTCTCCCCGATCCTACAATGAGCAGTTCTTC. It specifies CASSQSEGGSPRSYNEQFF.

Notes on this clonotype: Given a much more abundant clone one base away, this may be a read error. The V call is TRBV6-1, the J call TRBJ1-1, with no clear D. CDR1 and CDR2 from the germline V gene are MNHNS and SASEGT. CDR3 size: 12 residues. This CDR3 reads CASSEHNTEVFF. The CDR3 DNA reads TGTGCCAGCAGTGAGCATAACACTGAAGTTTTCTTT.

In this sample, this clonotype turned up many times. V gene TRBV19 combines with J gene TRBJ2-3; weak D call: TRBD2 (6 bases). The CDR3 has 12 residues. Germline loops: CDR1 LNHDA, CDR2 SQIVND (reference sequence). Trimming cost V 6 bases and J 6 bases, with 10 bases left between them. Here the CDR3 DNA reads TGTGCCAGTAGGGGACTGGTGGATACGCAGTATTTT. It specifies CASRGLVDTQYF. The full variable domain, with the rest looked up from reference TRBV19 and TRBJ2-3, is DGGITQSPKYLFRKEGQNVTLSCEQNLNHDAMYWYRQDPGQGLRLIYYSQIVNDFQKGDIAEGYSVSREKKESFPLTVTSAQKNPTAFYLCASRGLVDTQYFGPGTRLTVL.

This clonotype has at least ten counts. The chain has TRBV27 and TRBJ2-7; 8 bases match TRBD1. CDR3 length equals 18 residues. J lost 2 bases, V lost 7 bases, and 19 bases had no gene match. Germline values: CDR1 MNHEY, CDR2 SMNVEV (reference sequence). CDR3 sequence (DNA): TGTGCCAGCACACACCGAGGGGTTTCAGGGGGCCCCACCTACGAGCAGTACTTC. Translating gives CASTHRGVSGGPTYEQYF.

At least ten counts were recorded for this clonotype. The DNA of the CDR3 is TGTGCCAGCTCACCGCCGGGGGATTACAATGAGCAGTTCTTC. Its protein is CASSPPGDYNEQFF. The rearrangement links TRBV18 to TRBJ2-1; perhaps TRBD2 as D (6 bases). CDR1 and CDR2 from the germline V gene are KGHSH and LQKENI. The V end was cut by 3 bases, the J end by 4 bases, with 10 bases between. The CDR3 covers 14 residues.

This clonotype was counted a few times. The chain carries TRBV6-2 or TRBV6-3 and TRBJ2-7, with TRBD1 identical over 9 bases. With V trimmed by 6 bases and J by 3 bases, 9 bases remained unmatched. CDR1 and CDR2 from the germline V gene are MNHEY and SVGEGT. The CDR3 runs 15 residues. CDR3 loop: CASSRRGQGLYEQYF. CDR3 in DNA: TGTGCCAGCAGCCGCCGGGGACAGGGTCTCTACGAGCAGTACTTC.

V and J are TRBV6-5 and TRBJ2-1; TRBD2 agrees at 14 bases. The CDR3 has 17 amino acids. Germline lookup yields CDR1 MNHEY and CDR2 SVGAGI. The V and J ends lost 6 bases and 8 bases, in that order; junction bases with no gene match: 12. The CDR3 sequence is CASSELRTSGRIDEQFF. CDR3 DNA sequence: TGTGCCAGCAGCGAACTTCGGACTAGCGGGAGGATCGATGAGCAGTTCTTC.

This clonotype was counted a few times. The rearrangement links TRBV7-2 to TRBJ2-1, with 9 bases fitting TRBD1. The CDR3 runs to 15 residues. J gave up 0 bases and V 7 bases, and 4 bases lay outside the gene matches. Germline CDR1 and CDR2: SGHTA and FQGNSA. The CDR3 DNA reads TGTGCCAGCACACCGACAGGGGGCTCCTACAATGAGCAGTTCTTC. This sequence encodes CASTPTGGSYNEQFF.

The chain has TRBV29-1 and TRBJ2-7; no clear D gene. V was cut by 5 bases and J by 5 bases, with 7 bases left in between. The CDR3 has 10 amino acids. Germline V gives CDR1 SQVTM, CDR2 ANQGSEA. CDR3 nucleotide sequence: TGCAGCGTTCACACTAACGAGCAGTACTTC. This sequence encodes CSVHTNEQYF.

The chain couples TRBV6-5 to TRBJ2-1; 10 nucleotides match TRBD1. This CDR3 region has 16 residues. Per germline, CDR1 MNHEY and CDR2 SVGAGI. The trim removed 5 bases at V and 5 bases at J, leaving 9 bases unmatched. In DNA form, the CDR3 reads TGTGCCAGCAGTACCCAACGGACAGGGGGGGACAATGAGCAGTTCTTC. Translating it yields CASSTQRTGGDNEQFF.

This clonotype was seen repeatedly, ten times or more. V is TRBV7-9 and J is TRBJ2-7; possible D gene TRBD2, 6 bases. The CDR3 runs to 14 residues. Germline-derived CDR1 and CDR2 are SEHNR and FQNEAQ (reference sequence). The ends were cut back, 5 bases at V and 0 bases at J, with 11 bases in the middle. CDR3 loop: CASSISGASYEQYF. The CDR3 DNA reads TGTGCCAGCAGCATTAGCGGAGCCTCCTACGAGCAGTACTTC.

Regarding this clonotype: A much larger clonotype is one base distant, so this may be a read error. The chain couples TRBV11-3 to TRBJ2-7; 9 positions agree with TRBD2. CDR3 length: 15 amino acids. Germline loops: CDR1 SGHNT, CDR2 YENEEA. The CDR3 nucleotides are TGTACCAGCAGCTTAGGTAATAGCGGGGGATACGAGCAGTACTTC. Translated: CTSSLGNSGGYEQYF.